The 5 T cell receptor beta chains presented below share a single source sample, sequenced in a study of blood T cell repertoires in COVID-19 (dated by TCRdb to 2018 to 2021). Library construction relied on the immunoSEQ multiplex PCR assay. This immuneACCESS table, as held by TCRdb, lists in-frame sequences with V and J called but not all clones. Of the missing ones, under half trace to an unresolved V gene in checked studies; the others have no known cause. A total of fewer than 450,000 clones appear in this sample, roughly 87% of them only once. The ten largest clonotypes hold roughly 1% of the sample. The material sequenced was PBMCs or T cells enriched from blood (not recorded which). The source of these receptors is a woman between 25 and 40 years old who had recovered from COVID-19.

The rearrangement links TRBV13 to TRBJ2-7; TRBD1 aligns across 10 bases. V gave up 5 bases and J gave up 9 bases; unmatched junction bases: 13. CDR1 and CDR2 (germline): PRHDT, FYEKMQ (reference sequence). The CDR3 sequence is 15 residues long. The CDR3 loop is CASSPRGQGPRGQYF. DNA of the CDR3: TGTGCCAGCAGCCCAAGGGGACAGGGGCCCCGTGGGCAGTACTTC.

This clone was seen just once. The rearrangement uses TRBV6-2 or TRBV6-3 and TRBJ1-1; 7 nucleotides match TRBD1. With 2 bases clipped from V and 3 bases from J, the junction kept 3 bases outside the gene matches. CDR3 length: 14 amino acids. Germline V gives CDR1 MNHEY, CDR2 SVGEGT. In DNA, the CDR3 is TGTGCCAGCAGTTACCCAGGGGGATACACTGAAGCTTTCTTT. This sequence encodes CASSYPGGYTEAFF.

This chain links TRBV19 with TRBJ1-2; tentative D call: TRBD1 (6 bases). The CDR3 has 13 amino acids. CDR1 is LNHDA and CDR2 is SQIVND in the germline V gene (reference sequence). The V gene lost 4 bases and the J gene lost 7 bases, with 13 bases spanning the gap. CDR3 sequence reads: CASSTQGKGGYTF. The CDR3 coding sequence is TGTGCCAGTAGTACACAGGGAAAAGGTGGCTACACCTTC.

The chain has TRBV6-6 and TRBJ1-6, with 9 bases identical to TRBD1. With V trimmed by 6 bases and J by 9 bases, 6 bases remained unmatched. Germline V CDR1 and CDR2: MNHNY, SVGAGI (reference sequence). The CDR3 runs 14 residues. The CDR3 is CASRARDRVSPLHF. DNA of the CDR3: TGTGCCAGCAGAGCCCGGGACAGGGTTTCACCCCTCCACTTT.

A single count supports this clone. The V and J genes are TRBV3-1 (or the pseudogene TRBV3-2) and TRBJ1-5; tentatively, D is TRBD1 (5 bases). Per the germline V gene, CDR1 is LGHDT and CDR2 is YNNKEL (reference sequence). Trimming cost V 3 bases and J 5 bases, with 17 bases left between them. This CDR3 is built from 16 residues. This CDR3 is CASSHEELGEDQPQHF. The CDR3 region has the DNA TGTGCCAGCAGCCATGAGGAATTAGGGGAGGATCAGCCCCAGCATTTT.